Listed below are T cell receptor beta chains from one sample, sequenced in a study of cytomegalovirus exposure and HLA in healthy donors. TCRdb's copy holds only in-frame clones and misses some; the assay was immunoSEQ multiplex PCR. The sample records about 150,000 clones, about 88% being singletons. The sequencing input was PBMCs. All receptors derive from a woman between 18 and 29 years old in good health and CMV-seropositive. CDR3s include the opening cysteine and the closing phenylalanine or tryptophan. A D gene is named only where the DNA matches it firmly. Clone size is given for some rows only: seen once, a few or many times, or a class if the clone is expanded.

TRBJ1-4	.	.	TRBV5-1	CASSLTPGLPNEKLFF	TGTGCCAGCAGCCTGACCCCAGGGTTGCCTAATGAAAAACTGTTTTTT
TRBJ2-6	.	.	TRBV19	CASSMKRFSGANVLTF	TGTGCCAGTAGTATGAAACGGTTCTCTGGGGCCAACGTCCTGACTTTC
TRBJ1-2	TRBD1	.	TRBV5-6	CASSQDSIDREAF	TGTGCCAGCAGCCAAGACAGCATTGACAGGGAGGCCTTC
TRBJ1-5	TRBD1	.	TRBV4-1	CASSHGGQGRSYQPQHF	TGCGCCAGCAGCCATGGGGGACAGGGGAGATCCTATCAGCCCCAGCATTTT
TRBJ2-3	TRBD2	.	TRBV27	CASSPQGTSGRTDTQYF	TGTGCCAGCAGTCCCCAGGGGACTAGCGGTCGCACAGATACGCAGTATTTT
TRBJ2-2	TRBD1	.	TRBV7-9	CASRPGTGGPTGELFF	TGTGCCAGCAGGCCAGGGACAGGGGGCCCGACCGGGGAGCTGTTTTTT
TRBJ1-2	.	.	TRBV19	CASREVQGSRYTF	TGTGCCAGTAGAGAAGTACAGGGCTCGCGGTACACCTTC
TRBJ2-2	TRBD2	.	TRBV7-2	CASSLLPGGMSAGELFF	TGTGCCAGCAGCTTACTTCCGGGAGGGATGAGCGCCGGGGAGCTGTTTTTT
TRBJ2-7	TRBD1	.	TRBV7-8	CASSLEVKGAYEQYF	TGTGCCAGCAGCTTAGAAGTGAAGGGGGCATACGAGCAGTACTTC
TRBJ2-7	TRBD2	.	TRBV9	CASSVAGGPSPYEQYF	TGTGCCAGCAGCGTAGCGGGAGGGCCTTCTCCCTACGAGCAGTACTTC
TRBJ2-3	.	.	TRBV6-5	CASNYPGTSSTDTQYF	TGTGCCAGCAATTACCCCGGGACTTCTAGCACAGATACGCAGTATTTT
TRBJ2-2	TRBD2	.	TRBV5-1	CASSIRTSGNTGELFF	TGCGCCAGCAGCATCCGGACTAGCGGAAACACCGGGGAGCTGTTTTTT
TRBJ1-1	.	.	TRBV5-1	CASSFSVGAEAFF	TGCGCCAGCAGCTTTAGTGTTGGGGCCGAAGCTTTCTTT
TRBJ2-7	TRBD2	.	TRBV9	CASSVGTSGWIYEQYF	TGTGCCAGCAGCGTAGGGACTAGCGGGTGGATCTACGAGCAGTACTTC
TRBJ1-5	.	.	TRBV7-8	CASSLEANRVNQPQHF	TGTGCCAGCAGCTTAGAGGCTAACAGGGTCAATCAGCCCCAGCATTTT
TRBJ2-7	.	once	TRBV30	CAWTGGVSYEQYF	TGTGCCTGGACCGGCGGGGTCTCCTACGAGCAGTACTTC
TRBJ1-1	.	.	TRBV5-1	CASSYRMNTEAFF	TGCGCCAGCAGCTACAGAATGAACACTGAAGCTTTCTTT
TRBJ1-3	.	many	TRBV9	CASSVDQGLGTIYF	TGTGCCAGCAGCGTAGATCAGGGATTGGGCACCATATATTTT
TRBJ2-7	TRBD2	.	TRBV6-5	CASSSLGGRGDEQYF	TGTGCCAGCAGTTCCTTGGGCGGGAGAGGGGACGAGCAGTACTTC
TRBJ2-7	TRBD2	.	TRBV30	CAWSFQRGSYEQYF	TGTGCCTGGAGTTTCCAGCGGGGCTCCTACGAGCAGTACTTC
TRBJ1-3	.	.	TRBV5-1	CASSLAPTVSGNTIYF	TGCGCCAGCAGCTTGGCCCCGACAGTTTCCGGAAACACCATATATTTT
TRBJ2-3	.	.	TRBV27	CATSLYRVTPGTDTQYF	TGTGCCACCAGTTTATATCGGGTAACCCCCGGCACAGATACGCAGTATTTT
TRBJ2-7	TRBD2	.	TRBV4-2	CASSQDTSGSYEQYF	TGTGCCAGCAGCCAAGATACTAGCGGGAGTTACGAGCAGTACTTC
TRBJ1-4	.	.	TRBV29-1	CSALRREKLFF	TGCAGCGCCTTGCGGAGGGAGAAACTGTTTTTT
TRBJ2-2	.	.	TRBV7-2	CASSRLRVFLTGELFF	TGTGCCAGCAGCAGACTCCGGGTCTTTCTTACCGGGGAGCTGTTTTTT
TRBJ2-3	TRBD2	.	TRBV14	CARDPSGRDADTQYF	TGTGCCAGGGACCCTAGCGGGAGAGACGCAGATACGCAGTATTTT
TRBJ2-1	.	.	TRBV9	CASSHQVSSYNEQFF	TGTGCCAGCAGCCACCAGGTATCGTCCTACAATGAGCAGTTCTTC
TRBJ2-5	.	.	TRBV9	CASSVAESMRETQYF	TGTGCCAGCAGCGTAGCGGAGTCGATGCGGGAGACCCAGTACTTC
TRBJ2-4	TRBD1	.	TRBV7-8	CASSSRTGRKNIQYF	TGTGCCAGCAGCTCCAGGACAGGCCGCAAAAACATTCAGTACTTC
TRBJ1-2	.	.	TRBV10-2	CASSLTGSFRGYTF	TGCGCCAGCAGCCTTACAGGGTCGTTCCGTGGCTACACCTTC
TRBJ1-1	TRBD1	.	TRBV7-8	CASSPGTGEFTEAFF	TGTGCCAGCAGCCCGGGGACAGGGGAGTTCACTGAAGCTTTCTTT
TRBJ2-2	TRBD1	.	TRBV19	CATRQGNTGELFF	TGTGCCACCCGACAGGGGAACACCGGGGAGCTGTTTTTT
TRBJ2-4	.	once	TRBV6-5	CASRDPGVENIQYF	TGTGCCAGCAGGGATCCGGGAGTCGAAAACATTCAGTACTTC
TRBJ2-7	TRBD2	.	TRBV9	CASSGVGAGGEQYF	TGTGCCAGCAGCGGGGTTGGAGCGGGAGGCGAGCAGTACTTC
TRBJ2-1	.	.	TRBV19	CASSLFGRPNNEQFF	TGTGCCAGTAGCCTGTTTGGCAGGCCAAACAATGAGCAGTTCTTC
TRBJ2-1	.	.	TRBV30	CACSTGNSNEQFF	TGTGCCTGCTCTACAGGTAACTCCAATGAGCAGTTCTTC
TRBJ2-4	TRBD1	.	TRBV11-3	CASSPRTGVGNIQYF	TGTGCCAGCAGCCCCCGGACAGGGGTCGGAAACATTCAGTACTTC
TRBJ2-1	.	.	TRBV2	CASSFGTINEQFF	TGTGCCAGCAGTTTCGGGACAATCAATGAGCAGTTCTTC
TRBJ2-7	.	.	TRBV6-4	CASSVEVGDSYEQYF	TGTGCCAGCAGTGTCGAGGTAGGGGACTCCTACGAGCAGTACTTC
TRBJ1-1	.	.	TRBV19	CASSLVAEAEAFF	TGTGCCAGTAGTTTGGTGGCAGAGGCTGAAGCTTTCTTT
TRBJ1-2	TRBD1	.	TRBV5-5	CASSLTPGTGGADGYTF	TGTGCCAGCAGCTTAACCCCCGGGACAGGGGGCGCAGATGGCTACACCTTC
TRBJ2-1	.	.	TRBV29-1	CSGWARGAYNEQFF	TGCAGCGGTTGGGCCAGGGGTGCCTACAATGAGCAGTTCTTC
TRBJ2-2	.	.	TRBV7-2	CASTQVPNTGELFF	TGTGCCAGCACACAGGTACCGAACACCGGGGAGCTGTTTTTT